These 31 T cell receptor beta chains were all obtained from the same sample, sequenced in a study of radiotherapy plus CTLA-4 blockade in lung cancer. Generated by immunoSEQ multiplex PCR, the TCRdb table keeps only in-frame clones and is missing some. In the table there are 70,000 to 95,000 clones, over 75% of which are singletons. Sequenced material: peripheral blood, taken from a patient treated with radiotherapy plus ipilimumab. The source is a human donor with non-small cell lung cancer that progressed on radiotherapy plus ipilimumab.

V gene TRBV7-6 combines with J gene TRBJ2-3, with TRBD2 identical over 11 bases. Trimming took 2 bases from V and 0 from J; bases not matched to a gene: 7. The V gene's germline CDR1 is SGHVS and CDR2 FNYEAQ. CDR3 length: 18 amino acids. DNA for the CDR3: TGTGCCAGCAGCTTACTCACTTTAGCGGGAGGGAGCACAGATACGCAGTATTTT. Its protein product is CASSLLTLAGGSTDTQYF.

The chain has TRBV28 and TRBJ1-2, with D unclear. CDR1 MDHEN and CDR2 SYDVKM come from the germline V gene. CDR3 length: 14 amino acids. V shed 1 base and J shed 2 bases, with 8 bases lying between them. The CDR3 loop reads CASSLLLGNYGYTF. The CDR3, as DNA: TGTGCCAGCAGTTTATTATTGGGGAACTATGGCTACACCTTC.

The chain uses TRBV7-2 and TRBJ2-2; the D is unclear. With 3 bases removed from V and 5 bases from J, the gap between germline ends came to 25 bases. The germline V gene has CDR1 SGHTA and CDR2 FQGNSA. The CDR3 extends over 19 amino acids. The CDR3 bases are TGTGCCAGCAGCTTGCGTTCCGAGGCCCTAATGTTTAGGACCGGGGAGCTGTTTTTT. The encoded protein is CASSLRSEALMFRTGELFF.

This clone was detected only a few times. The chain is built from TRBV28 and TRBJ2-7; D is possibly TRBD2 (6 bases). Germline lookup yields CDR1 MDHEN and CDR2 SYDVKM. The V gene lost 4 bases and the J gene lost 0 bases, with 19 bases spanning the gap. The CDR3 runs to 17 residues. The CDR3 here is CASSSPGLLAVSYEQYF. The CDR3 DNA reads as TGTGCCAGCAGTTCCCCGGGACTCCTAGCAGTCTCCTACGAGCAGTACTTC.

The chain recombines TRBV30 with TRBJ2-1; D perhaps matches TRBD2 (6 bases). This CDR3 is 15 amino acids long. CDR1 and CDR2 (germline): GTSNPN, SVGIG (reference sequence). Trimming took off 2 bases at V and 4 bases at J, with 15 bases between the two ends. The CDR3 is CAWSPPGGAYNEQFF. The CDR3 nucleotides are TGTGCCTGGAGTCCTCCAGGCGGGGCGTACAATGAGCAGTTCTTC.

The chain employs TRBV7-3 and TRBJ2-2; D unresolved. The CDR3 covers 17 residues. Germline V gene sequence: CDR1 SGHTA, CDR2 FQGTGA. The germline V and J ends were trimmed by 1 base and 1 base, with 13 bases remaining between them. CDR3 nucleotide sequence: TGTGCCAGCAGCTTAAGGAGAGTGGGCAGGAACACCGGGGAGCTGTTTTTT. Translation gives CASSLRRVGRNTGELFF.

This sequence joins TRBV18 and TRBJ2-3; D is possibly TRBD1 (6 bases). The CDR3 consists of 16 residues. The germline V gene has CDR1 KGHSH and CDR2 LQKENI. V was shortened by 1 base and J by 5 bases, with 16 bases between the two germline ends. The CDR3 protein is CASSPRPGQQGDTQYF. The CDR3 DNA reads TGTGCCAGCTCACCACGACCGGGACAACAAGGAGATACGCAGTATTTT.

This sequence joins TRBV6-6 and TRBJ1-2; TRBD1 might be the D (5 bases). The CDR3 covers 16 residues. Germline-derived CDR1 and CDR2 are MNHNY and SVGAGI (reference sequence). The V end was cut by 6 bases, the J end by 1 base, with 18 bases between. The CDR3 nucleotides are TGTGCCAGCAGGCCTATGGGGCCTTCCCGTAACTATGGCTACACCTTC. Translated: CASRPMGPSRNYGYTF.

This clone was seen a single time. V is TRBV7-2 and J is TRBJ2-5; 7 nucleotides line up with TRBD1. CDR1 SGHTA and CDR2 FQGNSA come from the germline V gene. The CDR3 contains 16 residues. J was trimmed by 5 bases and V by 5 bases; bases with no gene match: 14. DNA for the CDR3: TGTGCCAGCAGCCCTACAGGGGCGGTCAAGGGCGAGACCCAGTACTTC. Its protein product is CASSPTGAVKGETQYF. Full variable domain (outside the CDR3, taken from reference TRBV7-2 and TRBJ2-5): GAGVSQSPSNKVTEKGKDVELRCDPISGHTALYWYRQSLGQGLEFLIYFQGNSAPDKSGLPSDRFSAERTGGSVSTLTIQRTQQEDSAVYLCASSPTGAVKGETQYFGPGTRLLVL.

V is TRBV6-6 and J is TRBJ1-2, with 7 nucleotides matching TRBD1. Germline CDR1 and CDR2: MNHNY and SVGAGI (reference sequence). The V and J ends lost 6 bases and 7 bases, in that order; junction bases with no gene match: 2. The CDR3 has 11 residues. Here the CDR3 DNA reads TGTGCCAGCAGCTCAGGGGGTGGCTACACCTTC. This encodes CASSSGGGYTF.

This clone was counted once. The rearrangement joins TRBV7-2 to TRBJ2-3; 8 bases are shared with TRBD2. Germline values: CDR1 SGHTA, CDR2 FQGNSA. J lost 6 bases, V lost 5 bases, and 10 bases had no gene match. The CDR3 contains 15 residues. The CDR3, as DNA: TGTGCCAGCAGCCCCAGCGGGAGTTGGGGGGATACGCAGTATTTT. As protein: CASSPSGSWGDTQYF.

The J gene is TRBJ1-5, the V gene TRBV28; 7 nucleotides line up with TRBD1. V shed 3 bases, J shed 5 bases, and the junction held 4 bases outside the gene matches. Germline assignment: CDR1 MDHEN and CDR2 SYDVKM. The CDR3 totals 14 residues. CDR3 sequence: CASSFPDRYQPQHF. As DNA, the CDR3 is TGTGCCAGCAGTTTTCCGGACAGGTATCAGCCCCAGCATTTT.

The genes are TRBV4-3 and TRBJ2-3; D possibly corresponds to TRBD2 (5 bases). Germline CDR1 reads LGHNA; CDR2 reads YSLEER. The germline V and J ends were trimmed by 0 bases and 3 bases, with 16 bases remaining between them. CDR3 length: 17 amino acids. Written as DNA, the CDR3 is TGCGCCAGCAGCCAAGATCCGGTGGGGAGAGGTACAGATACGCAGTATTTT. It translates to CASSQDPVGRGTDTQYF.

This chain uses TRBV7-2 with TRBJ2-5; D uncertain. CDR1 is SGHTA, CDR2 FQGNSA, per germline. The CDR3 length is 12 residues. V lost 5 bases, J lost 5 bases, and 9 bases lay in between. The CDR3 DNA reads as TGTGCCAGCAGCCCCAGGTGGGAGACCCAGTACTTC. Translated: CASSPRWETQYF. Drawing the rest from reference TRBV7-2 and TRBJ2-5, the complete variable domain is GAGVSQSPSNKVTEKGKDVELRCDPISGHTALYWYRQSLGQGLEFLIYFQGNSAPDKSGLPSDRFSAERTGGSVSTLTIQRTQQEDSAVYLCASSPRWETQYFGPGTRLLVL.

The chain joins TRBV7-2 to TRBJ2-2; D may be TRBD1 (6 bases). The V end lost 5 bases, the J end lost 1 base, and 11 bases lay between the germline ends. Germline V gene sequence: CDR1 SGHTA, CDR2 FQGNSA. The CDR3 loop spans 15 amino acids. CDR3 sequence: CASSPRQVNTGELFF. The CDR3, as DNA: TGTGCCAGCAGCCCCAGACAGGTGAACACCGGGGAGCTGTTTTTT.

V is TRBV30 and J is TRBJ1-5; 7 positions agree with TRBD1. V was pared by 0 bases and J by 6 bases, with 2 bases of the junction left unmatched. CDR1 and CDR2 from the germline V gene are GTSNPN and SVGIG (reference sequence). This CDR3 is built from 13 residues. CDR3 region: CAWSVEGAQPQHF. CDR3 in DNA: TGTGCCTGGAGTGTAGAGGGGGCTCAGCCCCAGCATTTT.

The chain couples TRBV7-2 to TRBJ1-2, with 7 positions matching TRBD1. The germline CDR1 and CDR2 sequences are SGHTA and FQGNSA. This CDR3 spans 13 amino acids. The ends lost 3 bases at V and 8 bases at J; junction bases unmatched: 6. The CDR3 DNA reads TGTGCCAGCAGCTTGTCAGGGGGGATCGGCTACACCTTC. Translating it yields CASSLSGGIGYTF. The full variable domain, with the rest looked up from reference TRBV7-2 and TRBJ1-2, is GAGVSQSPSNKVTEKGKDVELRCDPISGHTALYWYRQSLGQGLEFLIYFQGNSAPDKSGLPSDRFSAERTGGSVSTLTIQRTQQEDSAVYLCASSLSGGIGYTFGSGTRLTVV.

The J gene is TRBJ2-2, the V gene TRBV25-1; D might be TRBD1 (6 bases). The germline V gene encodes CDR1 MGHDK and CDR2 SYGVNS. V was trimmed by 5 bases and J by 6 bases, leaving 16 bases between them. The CDR3 length is 15 residues. The chain's CDR3 is CASSWGWTVPGELFF. As DNA, the CDR3 is TGTGCCAGCAGTTGGGGTTGGACAGTTCCCGGGGAGCTGTTTTTT. Using reference TRBV25-1 and TRBJ2-2 for the parts outside the CDR3, the full variable domain is EADIYQTPRYLVIGTGKKITLECSQTMGHDKMYWYQQDPGMELHLIHYSYGVNSTEKGDLSSESTVSRIRTEHFPLTLESARPSHTSQYLCASSWGWTVPGELFFGEGSRLTVL.

The rearrangement links TRBV29-1 to TRBJ2-2; D remains unclear. There are 9 residues in the CDR3. V lost 8 bases, J lost 9 bases, and 7 bases lay in between. The germline V gene encodes CDR1 SQVTM and CDR2 ANQGSEA. The CDR3 protein is CSPCRELFF. In DNA form, the CDR3 reads TGCAGCCCCTGTCGGGAGCTGTTTTTT.

This sequence joins TRBV6-5 and TRBJ2-3; TRBD2 might be the D (6 bases). The length of the CDR3 is 15 residues. The germline V gene has CDR1 MNHEY and CDR2 SVGAGI. Trimming left V 6 bases short and J 2 bases short, with 15 bases between. CDR3 sequence (DNA): TGTGCCAGCAGCCCGGGACTGCTACTCACAGATACGCAGTATTTT. Its protein is CASSPGLLLTDTQYF.

The V and J genes are TRBV29-1 and TRBJ1-2, with 8 positions matching TRBD1. The CDR3 contains 13 residues. Germline V CDR1 and CDR2: SQVTM, ANQGSEA. J lost 4 bases, V lost 4 bases, and 5 bases had no gene match. DNA for the CDR3: TGCAGCGTTGCCCGACAGGGGCGCTATGGCTACACCTTC. Residues: CSVARQGRYGYTF.

The chain couples TRBV19 to TRBJ1-5; D unresolved. The germline CDR1 and CDR2 sequences are LNHDA and SQIVND (reference sequence). V lost 5 bases and J lost 1, with 18 bases in between. CDR3 size: 17 residues. CDR3 nucleotide sequence: TGTGCCAGTAGTCCTCGGTTAGGTCCTTACAGCAATCAGCCCCAGCATTTT. Encoded protein: CASSPRLGPYSNQPQHF.

The gene calls are TRBV5-4 and TRBJ2-3, with 14 bases lining up with TRBD2. The germline V gene encodes CDR1 SGHNT and CDR2 YYREEE (reference sequence). CDR3 length: 16 residues. V shed 4 bases and J 4 bases; nucleotides not matched to a gene: 5. The CDR3 DNA follows: TGTGCCAGCAGCCAGGGACTAGCGGGAGCCTCAGATACGCAGTATTTT. It codes for CASSQGLAGASDTQYF.

The chain links TRBV7-2 to TRBJ2-1, with D perhaps matching TRBD2 (6 bases). The CDR3 length is 14 residues. The V gene's germline CDR1 is SGHTA and CDR2 FQGNSA. V was clipped by 5 bases and J by 7 bases, with 15 bases between them. The CDR3 region is CASSMASGRNEQFF. The CDR3 nucleotides are TGTGCCAGCAGCATGGCCTCGGGGAGGAATGAGCAGTTCTTC. The complete variable domain, with remaining parts taken from reference TRBV7-2 and TRBJ2-1, reads GAGVSQSPSNKVTEKGKDVELRCDPISGHTALYWYRQSLGQGLEFLIYFQGNSAPDKSGLPSDRFSAERTGGSVSTLTIQRTQQEDSAVYLCASSMASGRNEQFFGPGTRLTVL.

This chain uses TRBV6-5 with TRBJ1-2; 7 bases fit TRBD1. The CDR3 extends over 15 amino acids. Germline V gene sequence: CDR1 MNHEY, CDR2 SVGAGI. V trimming: 4 bases; J trimming: 8 bases; junction bases outside the gene matches: 13. This CDR3 reads CASSLRTDRTGGYTF. The CDR3 bases are TGTGCCAGCAGTTTACGAACGGACAGGACGGGAGGCTACACCTTC.

This rearrangement joins TRBV5-6 to TRBJ1-2, with D unresolved. The V end lost 0 bases, the J end lost 8 bases, and 11 bases lay between the germline ends. CDR1 and CDR2 from the germline V gene are SGHDT and YYEEEE. This CDR3 is built from 13 residues. CDR3 in amino acids: CASSLGGLGGYTF. The CDR3 nucleotides read TGTGCCAGCAGCTTGGGAGGGCTCGGCGGCTACACCTTC.

The J gene is TRBJ2-5, the V gene TRBV30; D gene ambiguous. V was shortened by 0 bases and J by 8 bases, with 10 bases between the two germline ends. CDR3 length: 12 residues. Germline CDR1 is GTSNPN and CDR2 is SVGIG (reference sequence). CDR3 coding DNA: TGTGCCTGGAGTGTTCAGCCACCCACCCAGTACTTC. This translates into CAWSVQPPTQYF.

The chain couples TRBV30 to TRBJ1-3, with D hard to call. The CDR3 sequence is 13 residues long. The V and J ends lost 0 bases and 4 bases respectively, with 7 bases between them. Germline CDR1 GTSNPN, CDR2 SVGIG (reference sequence). This chain's CDR3 is CAWSVGLGNTIYF. The CDR3 nucleotides are TGTGCCTGGAGTGTGGGCTTGGGAAACACCATATATTTT.

This clone occurred once. CDR3 residues: CTSSHRAGTGVGKLFF. Here the CDR3 DNA reads TGCACCAGCAGCCACCGGGCCGGGACAGGGGTCGGAAAACTGTTTTTT. The chain joins TRBV1 to TRBJ1-4; no check of the table's D call, TRBD1, against the DNA was made. TRBV1 is assigned pseudogene status. The length of the CDR3 is 16 residues.

The gene calls are TRBV5-1 and TRBJ1-3; no firm D call. V lost 3 bases and J lost 2, with 15 bases in between. Germline V gives CDR1 SGHRS, CDR2 YFSETQ. This CDR3 spans 16 amino acids. CDR3 amino acids: CASSYYAVSPGNTIYF. CDR3 bases: TGCGCCAGCAGCTACTACGCGGTGTCGCCTGGAAACACCATATATTTT.

The chain is built from TRBV6-5 and TRBJ2-1; 8 nucleotides match TRBD2. J was trimmed by 5 bases and V by 7 bases; bases with no gene match: 7. The germline V gene has CDR1 MNHEY and CDR2 SVGAGI. This CDR3 spans 14 amino acids. The CDR3 sequence is CASTPGGSHNEQFF. In nucleotides, the CDR3 is TGTGCCAGCACGCCGGGAGGGTCCCACAATGAGCAGTTCTTC.